Reported below is one T cell receptor beta chain. Its cognate antigen has yet to be identified. Base qualities are missing; no much larger clone stands one base away. Measured from the cysteine to the phenylalanine, the CDR3 is 12 residues long. The read is trimmed to its CDR3 DNA, 36 bases read in frame from base 1. Trimming removed 7 bases from V and 4 bases from J, leaving 8 bases between the germline ends. CDR1 and CDR2 were assigned from the germline V gene as MDHEN and SYDVKM. Receptor amplification or capture employed the immunoSEQ multiplex PCR assay. TCRdb stores this immuneACCESS table with in-frame sequences only. Part of the clones is absent; in the studies checked, under half of the shortfall reflects unresolved V genes, and no reason is known for the rest. The sample profile shows over 70,000 clones; about 96% of them were found once. Around 0.22% of the sample is in the top ten clones.

The source of the sample is a study of technical replicates of blood from a few donors (dated by TCRdb to 2016 to 2017). The TCR was taken from a human donor in good health. This chain joins TRBV28 to TRBJ1-5; the best D guess is TRBD1, with 5 bases matching. Sequences were obtained from T cells isolated from PBMCs. CDR3 protein: CASTGSNQPQHF. The DNA sequence is given as TGTGCCAGCACAGGGTCTAATCAGCCCCAGCATTTT.